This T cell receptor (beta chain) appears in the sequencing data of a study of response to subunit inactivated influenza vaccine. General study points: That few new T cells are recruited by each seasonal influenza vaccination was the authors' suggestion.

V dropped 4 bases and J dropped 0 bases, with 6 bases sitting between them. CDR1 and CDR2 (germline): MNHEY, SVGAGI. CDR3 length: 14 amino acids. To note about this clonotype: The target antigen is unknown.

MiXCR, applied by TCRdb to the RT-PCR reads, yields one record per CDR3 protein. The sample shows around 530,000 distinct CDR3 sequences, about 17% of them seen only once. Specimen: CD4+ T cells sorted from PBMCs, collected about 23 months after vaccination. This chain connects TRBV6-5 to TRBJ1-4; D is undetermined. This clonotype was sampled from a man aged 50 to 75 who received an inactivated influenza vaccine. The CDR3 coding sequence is TGTGCCAGCAGTTGGGGAGCAACTAATGAAAAACTGTTTTTT. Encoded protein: CASSWGATNEKLFF.